A single sample is the source of the 18 T cell receptor beta chains below, sequenced in a study of blood T cell repertoires in COVID-19. Assay: immunoSEQ multiplex PCR; the TCRdb copy retains only in-frame clones and omits some. This table holds about 97,000 clones, approximately 90% found once. Sequencing used peripheral blood. These receptors all stem from a man aged 50-59 years with acute or convalescent COVID-19.

The rearrangement links TRBV6-5 to TRBJ1-3; maybe TRBD1 (5 bases). This CDR3 has 14 residues. Per the germline V gene, CDR1 is MNHEY and CDR2 is SVGAGI. Trimming removed 4 bases from V and 6 bases from J, with 13 bases in between. The CDR3 nucleotides read TGTGCCAGCAGTTCCCCCGGGGGAGAAAACACCATATATTTT. Protein: CASSSPGGENTIYF.

J is TRBJ1-5 and V is TRBV30; D might be TRBD1 (5 bases). Germline CDR1 is GTSNPN and CDR2 is SVGIG (reference sequence). V was trimmed by 2 bases and J by 2 bases, leaving 10 bases between them. The length of the CDR3 is 14 residues. DNA of the CDR3: TGTGCCTGGAGTTCAGGGTGGGGCAATCAGCCCCAGCATTTT. Amino acid sequence: CAWSSGWGNQPQHF.

The sample holds one count of this clone. V is TRBV19 and J is TRBJ2-5, with 7 positions matching TRBD2. The V gene end was trimmed by 6 bases and the J gene end by 9 bases; junction bases not matched to a gene: 10. Germline CDR1 reads LNHDA; CDR2 reads SQIVND (reference sequence). This CDR3 contains 13 residues. The CDR3 here is CASSSSGTGAQYF. CDR3 coding DNA: TGTGCCAGTAGCTCTAGCGGTACGGGGGCCCAGTACTTC.

The rearrangement joins TRBV28 to TRBJ1-1; D may be TRBD1 (5 bases). Germline CDR1 MDHEN, CDR2 SYDVKM. The CDR3 totals 14 residues. V was shortened by 7 bases and J by 0 bases, with 12 bases between the two germline ends. The DNA of the CDR3 is TGTGCCAGCACCATGACAGCCCTGAACACTGAAGCTTTCTTT. Translation gives CASTMTALNTEAFF.

The chain couples TRBV6-6 to TRBJ1-1, with a tentative D call TRBD1 (5 bases). The CDR3 extends over 14 amino acids. V gave up 7 bases and J gave up 1 base, with 13 bases separating them. Germline V CDR1 and CDR2: MNHNY, SVGAGI (reference sequence). DNA for the CDR3: TGTGCCAGCACCCTGGGGCCGCAGAACACTGAAGCTTTCTTT. The encoded protein is CASTLGPQNTEAFF.

V is TRBV6-5 and J is TRBJ1-6; D is perhaps TRBD1 (5 bases). The CDR3 extends over 16 amino acids. Germline-derived CDR1 and CDR2 are MNHEY and SVGAGI. The V end was cut by 4 bases, the J end by 0 bases, with 10 bases between. The CDR3 region is CASSSTGGSYNSPLHF. CDR3 sequence (DNA): TGTGCCAGCAGTTCAACCGGGGGCTCCTATAATTCACCCCTCCACTTT.

This chain links TRBV7-9 with TRBJ1-6; D might be TRBD1 (6 bases). The CDR3 is 12 amino acids. The germline V gene has CDR1 SEHNR and CDR2 FQNEAQ (reference sequence). Trimming stripped 4 bases from V and 11 bases from J, with 9 bases between. The CDR3, as DNA: TGTGCCAGCAGCTCCCAGGGGACACCCCTCCACTTT. This codes for CASSSQGTPLHF.

The chain links TRBV13 to TRBJ1-3, with D possibly TRBD1 on 5 matching bases. Trimming shortened V by 3 bases and J by 0 bases, and 9 bases separated the two germline ends. Germline CDR1 is PRHDT and CDR2 is FYEKMQ (reference sequence). This CDR3 has 15 amino acids. CDR3 sequence: CASSFRGTSGNTIYF. DNA for the CDR3: TGTGCCAGCAGCTTCCGGGGGACCTCTGGAAACACCATATATTTT. Drawing the rest from reference TRBV13 and TRBJ1-3, the complete variable domain is AAGVIQSPRHLIKEKRETATLKCYPIPRHDTVYWYQQGPGQDPQFLISFYEKMQSDKGSIPDRFSAQQFSDYHSELNMSSLELGDSALYFCASSFRGTSGNTIYFGEGSWLTVV.

The rearrangement uses TRBV27 and TRBJ2-7, with 10 nucleotides matching TRBD1. The CDR3 sequence is 14 residues long. V was pared by 5 bases and J by 6 bases, with 7 bases of the junction left unmatched. Germline CDR1 reads MNHEY; CDR2 reads SMNVEV (reference sequence). CDR3 region: CASSNRQGAGEQYF. The CDR3 DNA sequence: TGTGCCAGCAGTAACCGACAGGGGGCAGGCGAGCAGTACTTC.

The CDR3 DNA follows: TGTGCCAGCAGCTTAAGGGGTTCACCCCTCCACTTT. It specifies CASSLRGSPLHF. V is TRBV13 and J is TRBJ1-6; maybe TRBD1 (5 bases). The CDR3 extends over 12 amino acids. Germline CDR1 reads PRHDT; CDR2 reads FYEKMQ (reference sequence). V shed 2 bases and J shed 9 bases, with 5 bases lying between them.

The genes are TRBV9 and TRBJ1-4; the D is unclear. V lost 4 bases and J 8 bases, leaving 15 bases between the germline ends. The length of the CDR3 is 14 residues. CDR1 SGDLS and CDR2 YYNGEE come from the germline V gene. This chain's CDR3 is CASSPTNANEKLFF. The CDR3 DNA reads as TGTGCCAGCAGCCCTACCAATGCCAACGAAAAACTGTTTTTT.

This chain's CDR3 is CASSLPGSEQFF. In DNA form, the CDR3 reads TGCGCCAGCAGCTTGCCCGGGAGTGAGCAGTTCTTC. The chain has TRBV5-1 and TRBJ2-1; a weak D match, TRBD2 (6 bases). The V gene's germline CDR1 is SGHRS and CDR2 YFSETQ. V shed 1 base and J shed 9 bases, with 8 bases lying between them. This CDR3 region has 12 residues.

The rearrangement links TRBV13 to TRBJ1-4; no definite D call. V gave up 2 bases and J gave up 3 bases, with 7 bases separating them. Germline V CDR1 and CDR2: PRHDT, FYEKMQ (reference sequence). CDR3 length: 14 amino acids. The DNA of the CDR3 is TGTGCCAGCAGCTTAACAGCACCTAATGAAAAACTGTTTTTT. Translation: CASSLTAPNEKLFF.

This sequence joins TRBV5-6 and TRBJ1-1, with D maybe TRBD1 (5 bases). The V end was cut by 0 bases, the J end by 0 bases, with 12 bases between. In germline, CDR1 is SGHDT, CDR2 YYEEEE. This CDR3 contains 16 residues. The CDR3 reads CASSLGQPRLNTEAFF. The DNA for the CDR3 is TGTGCCAGCAGCTTGGGACAGCCCCGTTTGAACACTGAAGCTTTCTTT.

This rearrangement joins TRBV6-4 to TRBJ2-2; TRBD2 agrees at 10 bases. CDR1 and CDR2 from the germline V gene are MRHNA and SNTAGT. V gave up 0 bases and J gave up 3 bases; unmatched junction bases: 7. CDR3 size: 18 residues. This CDR3 reads CASSDSKIAGGYTGELFF. Written as DNA, the CDR3 is TGTGCCAGCAGTGACTCGAAGATAGCGGGGGGATACACCGGGGAGCTGTTTTTT.

This rearrangement joins TRBV6-1 to TRBJ1-1; weak D call: TRBD1 (5 bases). Deletions cut 1 base from V and 1 base from J, with 19 bases between. The CDR3 loop spans 18 amino acids. Germline-derived CDR1 and CDR2 are MNHNS and SASEGT. The CDR3 here is CASSEGWGGARSNTEAFF. The CDR3 region has the DNA TGTGCCAGCAGTGAAGGTTGGGGGGGTGCAAGGTCGAACACTGAAGCTTTCTTT.

V gene TRBV6-1 combines with J gene TRBJ2-2, with D maybe TRBD1 (5 bases). Per germline, CDR1 MNHNS and CDR2 SASEGT. The CDR3 runs 14 residues. V lost 1 base, J lost 9 bases, and 12 bases lay in between. CDR3 sequence reads: CASSEGVWGRELFF. The DNA of the CDR3 is TGTGCCAGCAGTGAAGGTGTATGGGGCAGGGAGCTGTTTTTT.

The gene calls are TRBV28 and TRBJ1-1; D remains unclear. Trimming cost V 4 bases and J 3 bases, with 12 bases left between them. Germline loops: CDR1 MDHEN, CDR2 SYDVKM. The CDR3 spans 14 residues. CDR3 sequence: CASSSNGPDTEAFF. In DNA form, the CDR3 reads TGTGCCAGCAGTTCCAATGGGCCAGACACTGAAGCTTTCTTT.